The entry below gives a single T cell receptor beta chain sequence along with its context. Its antigen is not identified. Total RNA, at roughly 3,700 ng, went into every TCR library. Molecular identifiers with 6-nucleotide sample barcodes were added during cDNA synthesis via template switching. TCRdb derives one entry per CDR3 protein from the 5' RACE reads, leaving out DNA. Its table records 420,000 or so distinct CDR3 sequences. The entry originates in a study of monozygotic twins with inflammatory bowel disease. Broader study findings: Support was absent for any single strong signal or clonotype linked to IBD.

This CDR3 comprises 17 residues. From germline, CDR1 is SGHRS and CDR2 YFSETQ. Whole blood without T cell sorting served as the source of isolated total RNA. The chain joins TRBV5-1 to TRBJ2-2; TCRdb names TRBD1, which stays unverified in the absence of DNA. The sequencing sample was made of blood. The clonotype originates from a human donor with ulcerative colitis or Crohn's disease, or a healthy co-twin of an affected twin (not recorded which). The CDR3 here is CASSPPDRDGNTGELFF.